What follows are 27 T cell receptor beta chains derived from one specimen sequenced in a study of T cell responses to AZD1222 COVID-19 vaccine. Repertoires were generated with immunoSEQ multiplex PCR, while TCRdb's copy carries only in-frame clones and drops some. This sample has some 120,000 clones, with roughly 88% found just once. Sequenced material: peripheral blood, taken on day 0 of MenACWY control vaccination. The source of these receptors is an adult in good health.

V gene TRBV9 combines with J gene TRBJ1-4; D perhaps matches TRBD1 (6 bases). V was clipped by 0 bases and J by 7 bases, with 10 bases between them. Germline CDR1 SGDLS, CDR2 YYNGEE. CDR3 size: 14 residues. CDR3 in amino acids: CASSVGTVAEKLFF. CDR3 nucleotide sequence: TGTGCCAGCAGCGTAGGGACAGTCGCTGAAAAACTGTTTTTT.

This CDR3 is CASSFLTSGLTDTQYF. In DNA form, the CDR3 reads TGTGCCAGCAGTTTCCTGACTAGCGGGCTCACAGATACGCAGTATTTT. This chain links TRBV27 with TRBJ2-3, with 10 bases identical to TRBD2. V was clipped by 3 bases and J by 2 bases; unmatched bases: 5. CDR1 MNHEY and CDR2 SMNVEV come from the germline V gene (reference sequence). This CDR3 has 16 amino acids.

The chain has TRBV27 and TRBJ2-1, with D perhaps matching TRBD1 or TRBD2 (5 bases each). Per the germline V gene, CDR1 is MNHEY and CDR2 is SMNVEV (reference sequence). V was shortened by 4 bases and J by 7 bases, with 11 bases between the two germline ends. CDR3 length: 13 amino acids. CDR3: CASSSDWGNEQFF. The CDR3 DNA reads TGTGCCAGCAGTTCGGACTGGGGGAATGAGCAGTTCTTC.

The CDR3 region is CASSLLSPNTEAFF. In nucleotides, the CDR3 is TGTGCCAGCAGTTTGTTATCACCGAACACTGAAGCTTTCTTT. The J gene is TRBJ1-1, the V gene TRBV28; D gene uncertain. The CDR3 consists of 14 residues. Trimming stripped 3 bases from V and 1 base from J, with 9 bases between. Germline lookup yields CDR1 MDHEN and CDR2 SYDVKM. The whole variable domain, filled in from reference TRBV28 and TRBJ1-1, reads DVKVTQSSRYLVKRTGEKVFLECVQDMDHENMFWYRQDPGLGLRLIYFSYDVKMKEKGDIPEGYSVSREKKERFSLILESASTNQTSMYLCASSLLSPNTEAFFGQGTRLTVV.

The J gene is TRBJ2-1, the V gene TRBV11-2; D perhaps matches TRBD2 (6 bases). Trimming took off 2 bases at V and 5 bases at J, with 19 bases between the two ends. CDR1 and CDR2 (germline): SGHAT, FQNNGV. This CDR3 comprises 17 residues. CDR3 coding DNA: TGTGCCAGCAGCTTAATCGAGATATTCCGCGGGGACAATGAGCAGTTCTTC. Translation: CASSLIEIFRGDNEQFF.

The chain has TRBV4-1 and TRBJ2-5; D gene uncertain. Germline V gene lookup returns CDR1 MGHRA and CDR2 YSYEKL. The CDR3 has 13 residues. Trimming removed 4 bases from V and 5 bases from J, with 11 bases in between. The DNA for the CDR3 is TGCGCCAGCAGCCCTACGGCCCGGGAGACCCAGTACTTC. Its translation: CASSPTARETQYF.

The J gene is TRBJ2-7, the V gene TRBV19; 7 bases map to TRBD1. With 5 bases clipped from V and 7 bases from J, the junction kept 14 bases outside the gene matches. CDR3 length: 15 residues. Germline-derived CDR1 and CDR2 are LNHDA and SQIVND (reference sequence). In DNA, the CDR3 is TGTGCCAGTAGTCGTCCCCCCACAGGGGTTGGAGAGCAGTACTTC. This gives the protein CASSRPPTGVGEQYF. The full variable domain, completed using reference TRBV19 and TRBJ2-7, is DGGITQSPKYLFRKEGQNVTLSCEQNLNHDAMYWYRQDPGQGLRLIYYSQIVNDFQKGDIAEGYSVSREKKESFPLTVTSAQKNPTAFYLCASSRPPTGVGEQYFGPGTRLTVT.

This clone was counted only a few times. CDR3 sequence reads: CASSIGEGYEQYF. In DNA, the CDR3 is TGTGCCAGTAGTATAGGAGAAGGCTACGAGCAGTACTTC. The chain combines TRBV19 with TRBJ2-7, with D hard to call. V lost 1 base to trimming and J lost 3 bases, with 7 bases between them. Per germline, CDR1 LNHDA and CDR2 SQIVND (reference sequence). CDR3 size: 13 residues.

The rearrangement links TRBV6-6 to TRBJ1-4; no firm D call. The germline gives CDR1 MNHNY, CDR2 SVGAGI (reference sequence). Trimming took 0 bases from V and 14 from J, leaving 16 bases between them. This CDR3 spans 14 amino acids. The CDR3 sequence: CASSYSTSDQRLFF. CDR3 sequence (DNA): TGTGCCAGCAGTTACTCGACATCGGACCAGAGGCTGTTTTTT.

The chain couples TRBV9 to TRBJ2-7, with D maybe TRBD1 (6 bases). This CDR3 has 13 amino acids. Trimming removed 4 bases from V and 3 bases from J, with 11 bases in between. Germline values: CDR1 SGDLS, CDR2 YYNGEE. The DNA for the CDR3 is TGTGCCAGCAGCCAACAGGGAGTCTACGAGCAGTACTTC. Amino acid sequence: CASSQQGVYEQYF. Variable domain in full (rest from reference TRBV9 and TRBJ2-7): DSGVTQTPKHLITATGQRVTLRCSPRSGDLSVYWYQQSLDQGLQFLIQYYNGEERAKGNILERFSAQQFPDLHSELNLSSLELGDSALYFCASSQQGVYEQYFGPGTRLTVT.

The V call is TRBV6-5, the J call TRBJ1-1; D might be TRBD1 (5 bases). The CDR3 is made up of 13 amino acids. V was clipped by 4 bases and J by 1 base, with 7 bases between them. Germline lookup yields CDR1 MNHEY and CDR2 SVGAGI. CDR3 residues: CASSSQANTEAFF. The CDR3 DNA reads TGTGCCAGCAGTTCACAGGCGAACACTGAAGCTTTCTTT.

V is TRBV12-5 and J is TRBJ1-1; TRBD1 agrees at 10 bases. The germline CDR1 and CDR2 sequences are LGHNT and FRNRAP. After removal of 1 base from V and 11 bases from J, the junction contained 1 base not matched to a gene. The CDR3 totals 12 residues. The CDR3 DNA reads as TGTGCTAGTGGTTTGGGACAGGGGGCGGCTTTCTTT. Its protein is CASGLGQGAAFF.

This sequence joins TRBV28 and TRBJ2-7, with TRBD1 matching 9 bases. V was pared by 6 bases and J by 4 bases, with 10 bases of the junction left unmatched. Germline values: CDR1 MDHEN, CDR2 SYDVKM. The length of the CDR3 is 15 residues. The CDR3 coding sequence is TGTGCCAGCAGGACTGGGACAGGGTGGGTTTACGAGCAGTACTTC. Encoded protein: CASRTGTGWVYEQYF.

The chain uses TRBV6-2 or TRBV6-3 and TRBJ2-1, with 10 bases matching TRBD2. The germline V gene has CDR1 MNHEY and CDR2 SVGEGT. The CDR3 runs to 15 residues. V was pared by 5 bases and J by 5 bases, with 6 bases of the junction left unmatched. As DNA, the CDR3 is TGTGCCAGCAGTCGCAGGACTAGCGGTAACAATGAGCAGTTCTTC. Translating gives CASSRRTSGNNEQFF.

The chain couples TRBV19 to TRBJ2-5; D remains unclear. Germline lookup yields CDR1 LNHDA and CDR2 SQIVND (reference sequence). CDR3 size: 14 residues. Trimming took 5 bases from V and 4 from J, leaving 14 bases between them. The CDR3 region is CASSPGPVGETQYF. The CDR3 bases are TGTGCCAGTAGTCCCGGTCCGGTGGGAGAGACCCAGTACTTC.

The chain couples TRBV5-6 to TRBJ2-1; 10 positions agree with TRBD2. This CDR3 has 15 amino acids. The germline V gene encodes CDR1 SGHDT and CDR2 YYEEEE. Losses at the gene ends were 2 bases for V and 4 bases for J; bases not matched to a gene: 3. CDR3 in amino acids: CASSFSSGSYNEQFF. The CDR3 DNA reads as TGTGCCAGCAGCTTCTCTAGCGGGAGTTACAATGAGCAGTTCTTC.

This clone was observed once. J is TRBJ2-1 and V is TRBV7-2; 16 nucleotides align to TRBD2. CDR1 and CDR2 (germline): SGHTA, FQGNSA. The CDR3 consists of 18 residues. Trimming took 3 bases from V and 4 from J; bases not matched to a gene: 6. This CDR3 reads CASSFPGTSGRAYNEQFF. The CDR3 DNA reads TGTGCCAGCAGCTTCCCAGGGACTAGCGGGAGGGCATACAATGAGCAGTTCTTC.

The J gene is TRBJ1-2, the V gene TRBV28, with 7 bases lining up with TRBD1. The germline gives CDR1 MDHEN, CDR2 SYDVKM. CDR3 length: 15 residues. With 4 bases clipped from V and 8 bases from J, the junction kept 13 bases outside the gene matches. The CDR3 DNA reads TGTGCCAGCAGTTCGGGGGCTCGGGACAGATCCGGCTACACCTTC. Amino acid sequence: CASSSGARDRSGYTF.

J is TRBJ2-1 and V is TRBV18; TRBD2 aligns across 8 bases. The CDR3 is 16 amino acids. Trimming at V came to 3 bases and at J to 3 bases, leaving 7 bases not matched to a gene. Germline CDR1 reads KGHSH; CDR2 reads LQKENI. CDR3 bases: TGTGCCAGCTCACCTGACGGGAGGGCCGACTACAATGAGCAGTTCTTC. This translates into CASSPDGRADYNEQFF.

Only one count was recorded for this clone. CDR3 sequence (DNA): TGTGCCAGCAGTGAACGGCTAGCGGGAGCCTATGAGCAGTTCTTC. This translates into CASSERLAGAYEQFF. V is TRBV2 and J is TRBJ2-1; 10 bases match TRBD2. J lost 8 bases, V lost 2 bases, and 6 bases had no gene match. Germline assignment: CDR1 SNHLY and CDR2 FYNNEI. The length of the CDR3 is 15 residues.

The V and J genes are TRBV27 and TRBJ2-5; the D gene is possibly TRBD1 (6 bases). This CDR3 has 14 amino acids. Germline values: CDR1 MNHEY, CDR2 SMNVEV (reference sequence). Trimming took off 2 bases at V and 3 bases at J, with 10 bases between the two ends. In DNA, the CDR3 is TGTGCCAGCAGTTTACTAGGACAGAAAGAGACCCAGTACTTC. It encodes CASSLLGQKETQYF.

The DNA of the CDR3 is TGTGCCAGCAATGAAGGGGCAAAGGGAGCTTTCTTT. Amino acids: CASNEGAKGAFF. The genes are TRBV28 and TRBJ1-1; D is possibly TRBD1 (5 bases). The length of the CDR3 is 12 residues. CDR1 and CDR2 (germline): MDHEN, SYDVKM. With 7 bases removed from V and 10 bases from J, the gap between germline ends came to 16 bases.

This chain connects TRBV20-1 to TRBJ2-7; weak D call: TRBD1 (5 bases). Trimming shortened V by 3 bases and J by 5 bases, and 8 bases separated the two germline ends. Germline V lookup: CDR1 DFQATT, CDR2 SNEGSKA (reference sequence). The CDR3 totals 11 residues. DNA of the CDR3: TGCAGTGCTAGCAGGGTTCACGAGCAGTACTTC. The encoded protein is CSASRVHEQYF.

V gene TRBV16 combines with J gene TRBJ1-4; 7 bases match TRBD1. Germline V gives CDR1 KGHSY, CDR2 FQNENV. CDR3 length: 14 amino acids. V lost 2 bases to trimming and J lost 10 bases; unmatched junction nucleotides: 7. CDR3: CASSQDRVRVKLFF. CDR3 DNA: TGTGCCAGCAGCCAAGACAGGGTTCGAGTAAAACTGTTTTTT. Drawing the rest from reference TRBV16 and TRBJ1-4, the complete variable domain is GEEVAQTPKHLVRGEGQKAKLYCAPIKGHSYVFWYQQVLKNEFKFLISFQNENVFDETGMPKERFSAKCLPNSPCSLEIQATKLEDSAVYFCASSQDRVRVKLFFGSGTQLSVL.

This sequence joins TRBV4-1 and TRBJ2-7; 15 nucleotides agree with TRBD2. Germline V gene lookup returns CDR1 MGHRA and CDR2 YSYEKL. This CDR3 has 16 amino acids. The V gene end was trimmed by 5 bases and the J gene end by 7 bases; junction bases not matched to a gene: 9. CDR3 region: CASSAGTSGRFGEQYF. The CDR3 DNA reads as TGCGCCAGCAGCGCCGGGACTAGCGGGAGGTTTGGGGAGCAGTACTTC.

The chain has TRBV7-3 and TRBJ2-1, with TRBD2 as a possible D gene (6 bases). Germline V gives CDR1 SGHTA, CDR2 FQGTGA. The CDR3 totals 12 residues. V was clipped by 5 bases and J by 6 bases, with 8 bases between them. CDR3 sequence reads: CASSAGGNEQFF. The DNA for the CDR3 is TGTGCCAGCAGCGCCGGGGGCAATGAGCAGTTCTTC. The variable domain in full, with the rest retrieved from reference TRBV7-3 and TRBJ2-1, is GAGVSQTPSNKVTEKGKYVELRCDPISGHTALYWYRQSLGQGPEFLIYFQGTGAADDSGLPNDRFFAVRPEGSVSTLKIQRTERGDSAVYLCASSAGGNEQFFGPGTRLTVL.

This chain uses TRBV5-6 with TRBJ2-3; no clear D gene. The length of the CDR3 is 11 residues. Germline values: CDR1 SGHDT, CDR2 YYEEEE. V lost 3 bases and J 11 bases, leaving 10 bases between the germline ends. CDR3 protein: CASSWRTQQYF. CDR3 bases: TGTGCCAGCAGCTGGCGGACCCAGCAGTATTTT.